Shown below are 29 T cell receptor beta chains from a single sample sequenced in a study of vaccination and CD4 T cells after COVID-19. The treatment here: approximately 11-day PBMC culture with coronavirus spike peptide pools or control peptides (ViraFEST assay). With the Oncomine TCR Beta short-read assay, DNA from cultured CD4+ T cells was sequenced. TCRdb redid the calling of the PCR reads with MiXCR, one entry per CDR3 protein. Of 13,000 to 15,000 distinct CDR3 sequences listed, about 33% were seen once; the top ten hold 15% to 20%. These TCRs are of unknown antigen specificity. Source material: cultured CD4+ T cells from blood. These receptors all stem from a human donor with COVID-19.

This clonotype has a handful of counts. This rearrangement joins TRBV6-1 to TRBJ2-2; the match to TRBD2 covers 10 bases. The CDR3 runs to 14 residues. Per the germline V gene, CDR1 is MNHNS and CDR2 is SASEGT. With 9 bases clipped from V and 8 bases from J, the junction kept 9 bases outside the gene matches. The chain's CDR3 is CASYSGGNAGELFF. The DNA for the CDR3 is TGTGCCAGTTATAGCGGGGGGAATGCTGGGGAGCTGTTTTTT.

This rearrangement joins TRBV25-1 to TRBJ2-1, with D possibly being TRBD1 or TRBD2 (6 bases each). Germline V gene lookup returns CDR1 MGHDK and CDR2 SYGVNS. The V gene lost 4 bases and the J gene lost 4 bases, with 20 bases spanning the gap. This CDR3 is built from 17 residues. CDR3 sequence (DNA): TGTGCCAGCAGTGGCAAGGGGGGAATAGTCAGGTACAATGAGCAGTTCTTC. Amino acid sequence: CASSGKGGIVRYNEQFF.

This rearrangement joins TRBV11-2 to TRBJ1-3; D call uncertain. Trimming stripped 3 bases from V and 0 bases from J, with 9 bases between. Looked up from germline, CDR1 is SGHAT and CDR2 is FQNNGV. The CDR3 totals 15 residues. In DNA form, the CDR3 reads TGTGCCAGCAGCTTCGGCACCACCTCTGGAAACACCATATATTTT. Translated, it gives CASSFGTTSGNTIYF.

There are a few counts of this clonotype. The CDR3 loop reads CASSIAARGTDTQYF. The CDR3 region has the DNA TGTGCCAGTAGTATAGCGGCCCGAGGGACAGATACGCAGTATTTT. The V gene is TRBV19, the J gene TRBJ2-3; weak D call: TRBD2 (5 bases). The germline V gene encodes CDR1 LNHDA and CDR2 SQIVND (reference sequence). V lost 1 base and J lost 3, with 11 bases in between. The CDR3 is made up of 15 amino acids.

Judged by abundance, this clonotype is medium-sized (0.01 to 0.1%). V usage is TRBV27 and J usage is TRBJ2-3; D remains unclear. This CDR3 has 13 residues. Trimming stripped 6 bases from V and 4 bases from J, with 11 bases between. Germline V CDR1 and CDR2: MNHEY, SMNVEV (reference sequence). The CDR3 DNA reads TGTGCCAGCAGCCCTCCCTGGGCAGATACGCAGTATTTT. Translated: CASSPPWADTQYF.

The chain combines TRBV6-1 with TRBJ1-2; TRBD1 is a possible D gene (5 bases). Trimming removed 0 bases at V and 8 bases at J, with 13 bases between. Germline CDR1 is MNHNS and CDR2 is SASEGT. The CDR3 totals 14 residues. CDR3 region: CASSEAPRGGGYTF. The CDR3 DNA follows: TGTGCCAGCAGTGAAGCGCCTAGGGGTGGCGGCTACACCTTC.

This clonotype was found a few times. The CDR3 reads CATSGRGQNTDTQYF. The CDR3 DNA reads TGTGCCACCTCAGGGCGGGGACAGAACACAGATACGCAGTATTTT. V gene TRBV24-1 combines with J gene TRBJ2-3; D is possibly TRBD1 (7 bases). Per the germline V gene, CDR1 is KGHDR and CDR2 is SFDVKD. V dropped 9 bases and J dropped 2 bases, with 17 bases sitting between them. The CDR3 has 15 amino acids.

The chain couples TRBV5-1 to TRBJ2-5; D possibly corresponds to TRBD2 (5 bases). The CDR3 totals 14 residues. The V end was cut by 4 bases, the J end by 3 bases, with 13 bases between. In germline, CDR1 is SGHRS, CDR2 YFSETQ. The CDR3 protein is CASSRKTGEETQYF. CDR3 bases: TGCGCCAGCAGCCGCAAAACCGGGGAAGAGACCCAGTACTTC.

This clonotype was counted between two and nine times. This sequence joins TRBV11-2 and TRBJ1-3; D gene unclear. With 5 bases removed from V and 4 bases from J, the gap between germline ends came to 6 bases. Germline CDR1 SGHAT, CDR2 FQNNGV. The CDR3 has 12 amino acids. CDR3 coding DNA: TGTGCCAGCAGCCGTCGAGGAAACACCATATATTTT. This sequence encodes CASSRRGNTIYF.

CDR3 sequence: CASSRPGGTGGPGELFF. CDR3 in DNA: TGTGCCAGCAGCCGACCGGGGGGGACAGGGGGGCCCGGGGAGCTGTTTTTT. The V gene is TRBV7-6, the J gene TRBJ2-2; TRBD1 matches at 11 bases. Unmatched junction bases numbered 11, after V lost 5 bases and J lost 6 bases. The CDR3 consists of 17 residues. Germline CDR1 and CDR2: SGHVS and FNYEAQ.

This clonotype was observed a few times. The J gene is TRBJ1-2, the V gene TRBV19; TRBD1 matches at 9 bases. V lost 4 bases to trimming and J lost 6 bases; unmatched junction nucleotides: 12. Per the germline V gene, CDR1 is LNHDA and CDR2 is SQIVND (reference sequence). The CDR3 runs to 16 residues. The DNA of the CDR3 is TGTGCCAGTAGTACTGGGGGCCACCGGGACAGGGATGGCTACACCTTC. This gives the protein CASSTGGHRDRDGYTF.

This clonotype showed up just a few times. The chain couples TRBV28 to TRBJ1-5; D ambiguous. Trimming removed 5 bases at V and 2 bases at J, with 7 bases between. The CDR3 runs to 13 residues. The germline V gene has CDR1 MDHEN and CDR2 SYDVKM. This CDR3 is CASSGGGNQPQHF. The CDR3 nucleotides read TGTGCCAGCAGTGGCGGGGGCAATCAGCCCCAGCATTTT. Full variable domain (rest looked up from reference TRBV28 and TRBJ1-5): DVKVTQSSRYLVKRTGEKVFLECVQDMDHENMFWYRQDPGLGLRLIYFSYDVKMKEKGDIPEGYSVSREKKERFSLILESASTNQTSMYLCASSGGGNQPQHFGDGTRLSIL.

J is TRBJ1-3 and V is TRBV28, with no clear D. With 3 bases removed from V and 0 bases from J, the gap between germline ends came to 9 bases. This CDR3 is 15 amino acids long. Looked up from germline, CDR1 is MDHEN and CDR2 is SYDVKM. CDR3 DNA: TGTGCCAGCAGTTTGAGCTCGACCTCTGGAAACACCATATATTTT. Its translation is CASSLSSTSGNTIYF.

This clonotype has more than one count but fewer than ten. CDR3 nucleotide sequence: TGTGCCAGCAGCCGGGACAGAACGCGCAATGAGCAGTTCTTC. Its protein is CASSRDRTRNEQFF. The J gene is TRBJ2-1, the V gene TRBV4-2, with 7 bases lining up with TRBD1. V lost 4 bases to trimming and J lost 6 bases; unmatched junction nucleotides: 6. The length of the CDR3 is 14 residues. Germline values: CDR1 LGHNA, CDR2 YNFKEQ.

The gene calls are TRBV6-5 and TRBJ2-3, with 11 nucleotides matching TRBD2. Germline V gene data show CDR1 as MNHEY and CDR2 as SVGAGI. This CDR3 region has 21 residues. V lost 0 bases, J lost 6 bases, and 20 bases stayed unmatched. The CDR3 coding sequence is TGTGCCAGCAGTTACTCCACAGGGTTTATGGCTAGCGGGGGGCACACGGATACGCAGTATTTT. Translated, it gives CASSYSTGFMASGGHTDTQYF.

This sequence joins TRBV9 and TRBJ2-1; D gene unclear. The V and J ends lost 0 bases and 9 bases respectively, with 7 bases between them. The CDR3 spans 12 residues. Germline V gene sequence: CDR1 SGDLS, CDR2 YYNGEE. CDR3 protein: CASSVAELEQFF. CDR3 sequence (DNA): TGTGCCAGCAGCGTAGCCGAGCTTGAGCAGTTCTTC.

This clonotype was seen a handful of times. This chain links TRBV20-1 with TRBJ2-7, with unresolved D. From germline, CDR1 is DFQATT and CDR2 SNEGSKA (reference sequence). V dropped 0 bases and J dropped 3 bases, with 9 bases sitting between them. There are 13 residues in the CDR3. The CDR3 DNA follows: TGCAGTGCTAGAGATAACAGAAACTACGAGCAGTACTTC. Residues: CSARDNRNYEQYF.

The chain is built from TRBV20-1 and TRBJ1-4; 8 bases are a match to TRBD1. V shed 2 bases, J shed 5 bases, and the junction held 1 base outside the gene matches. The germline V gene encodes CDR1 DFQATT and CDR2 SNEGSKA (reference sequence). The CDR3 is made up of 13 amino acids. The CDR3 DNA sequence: TGCAGTGCTAGACGACAGGGGAATGAAAAACTGTTTTTT. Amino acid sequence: CSARRQGNEKLFF.

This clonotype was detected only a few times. The CDR3 protein is CASSRTMGPYNEQFF. In DNA form, the CDR3 reads TGTGCCAGCAGTCGGACCATGGGACCCTACAATGAGCAGTTCTTC. This chain uses TRBV27 with TRBJ2-1; D tentatively reads TRBD1 or TRBD2 (5 bases each). Germline CDR1 is MNHEY and CDR2 is SMNVEV (reference sequence). V was trimmed by 5 bases and J by 2 bases, leaving 13 bases between them. The CDR3 contains 15 residues.

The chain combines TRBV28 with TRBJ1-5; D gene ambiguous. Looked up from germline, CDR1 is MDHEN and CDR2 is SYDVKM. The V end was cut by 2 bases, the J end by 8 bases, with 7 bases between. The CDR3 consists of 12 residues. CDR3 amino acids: CASSLTGKPQHF. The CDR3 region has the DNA TGTGCCAGCAGTTTAACGGGGAAGCCCCAGCATTTT.

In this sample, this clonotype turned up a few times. CDR3 region: CASSEVGQGIQPQHF. The CDR3 coding sequence is TGTGCCAGCAGTGAAGTAGGACAAGGAATTCAGCCCCAGCATTTT. The chain employs TRBV2 and TRBJ1-5; TRBD1 is a possible D gene (5 bases). Per germline, CDR1 SNHLY and CDR2 FYNNEI. Trimming shortened V by 1 base and J by 6 bases, and 13 bases separated the two germline ends. There are 15 residues in the CDR3.

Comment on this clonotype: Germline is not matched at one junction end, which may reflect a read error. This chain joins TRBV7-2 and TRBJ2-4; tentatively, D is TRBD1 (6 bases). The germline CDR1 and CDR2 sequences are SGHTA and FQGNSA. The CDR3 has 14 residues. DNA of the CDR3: TGTGCCAGCAGCTTAGTTGGTAGTTGGGACATTCAGTGCTTC. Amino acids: CASSLVGSWDIQCF.

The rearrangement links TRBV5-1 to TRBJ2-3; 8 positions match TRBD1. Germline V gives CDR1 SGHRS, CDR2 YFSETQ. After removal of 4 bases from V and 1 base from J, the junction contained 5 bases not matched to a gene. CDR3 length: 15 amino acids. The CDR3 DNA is TGCGCCAGCAGCCTCAGGGGGCTGGGCACAGATACGCAGTATTTT. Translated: CASSLRGLGTDTQYF.

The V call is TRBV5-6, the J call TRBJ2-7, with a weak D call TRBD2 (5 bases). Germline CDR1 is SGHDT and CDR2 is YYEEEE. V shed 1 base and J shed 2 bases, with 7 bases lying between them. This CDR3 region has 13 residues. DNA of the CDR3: TGTGCCAGCAGCTTGCTAGCTACCTACGAGCAGTACTTC. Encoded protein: CASSLLATYEQYF.

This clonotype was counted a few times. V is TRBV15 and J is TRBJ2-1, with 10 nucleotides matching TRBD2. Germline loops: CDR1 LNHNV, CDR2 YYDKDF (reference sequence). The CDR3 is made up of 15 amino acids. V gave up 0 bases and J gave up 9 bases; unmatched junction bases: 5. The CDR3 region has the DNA TGTGCCACCAGCAGAGAAAAGCGGGGGGGCGGTGAGCAGTTCTTC. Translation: CATSREKRGGGEQFF. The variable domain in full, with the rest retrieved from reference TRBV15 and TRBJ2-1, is DAMVIQNPRYQVTQFGKPVTLSCSQTLNHNVMYWYQQKSSQAPKLLFHYYDKDFNNEADTPDNFQSRRPNTSFCFLDIRSPGLGDTAMYLCATSREKRGGGEQFFGPGTRLTVL.

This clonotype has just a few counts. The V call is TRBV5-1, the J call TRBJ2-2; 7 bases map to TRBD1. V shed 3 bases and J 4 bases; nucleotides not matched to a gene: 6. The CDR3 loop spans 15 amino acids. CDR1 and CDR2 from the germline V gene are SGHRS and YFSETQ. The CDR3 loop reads CASSYEGAGTGELFF. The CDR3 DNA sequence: TGCGCCAGCAGCTATGAGGGGGCGGGCACCGGGGAGCTGTTTTTT.

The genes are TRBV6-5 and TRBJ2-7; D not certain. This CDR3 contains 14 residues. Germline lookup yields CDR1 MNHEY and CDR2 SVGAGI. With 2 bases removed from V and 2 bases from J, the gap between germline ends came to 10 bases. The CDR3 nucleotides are TGTGCCAGCAGTTACCCCGGATTAGCCTACGAGCAGTACTTC. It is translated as CASSYPGLAYEQYF.

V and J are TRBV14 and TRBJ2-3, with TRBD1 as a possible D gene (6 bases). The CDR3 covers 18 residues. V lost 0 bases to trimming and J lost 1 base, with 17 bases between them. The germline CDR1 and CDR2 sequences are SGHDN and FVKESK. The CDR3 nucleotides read TGTGCCAGCAGCCAAGATAGTATCGGCAGGGGACGCACAGATACGCAGTATTTT. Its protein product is CASSQDSIGRGRTDTQYF. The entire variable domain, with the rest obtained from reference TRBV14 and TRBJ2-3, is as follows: EAGVTQFPSHSVIEKGQTVTLRCDPISGHDNLYWYRRVMGKEIKFLLHFVKESKQDESGMPNNRFLAERTGGTYSTLKVQPAELEDSGVYFCASSQDSIGRGRTDTQYFGPGTRLTVL.

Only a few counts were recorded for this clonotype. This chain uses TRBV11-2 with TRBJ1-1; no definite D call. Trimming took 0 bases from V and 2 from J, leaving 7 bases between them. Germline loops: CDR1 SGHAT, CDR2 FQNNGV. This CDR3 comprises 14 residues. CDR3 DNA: TGTGCCAGCAGCTTAGATCTGGGAAACACTGAAGCTTTCTTT. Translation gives CASSLDLGNTEAFF.